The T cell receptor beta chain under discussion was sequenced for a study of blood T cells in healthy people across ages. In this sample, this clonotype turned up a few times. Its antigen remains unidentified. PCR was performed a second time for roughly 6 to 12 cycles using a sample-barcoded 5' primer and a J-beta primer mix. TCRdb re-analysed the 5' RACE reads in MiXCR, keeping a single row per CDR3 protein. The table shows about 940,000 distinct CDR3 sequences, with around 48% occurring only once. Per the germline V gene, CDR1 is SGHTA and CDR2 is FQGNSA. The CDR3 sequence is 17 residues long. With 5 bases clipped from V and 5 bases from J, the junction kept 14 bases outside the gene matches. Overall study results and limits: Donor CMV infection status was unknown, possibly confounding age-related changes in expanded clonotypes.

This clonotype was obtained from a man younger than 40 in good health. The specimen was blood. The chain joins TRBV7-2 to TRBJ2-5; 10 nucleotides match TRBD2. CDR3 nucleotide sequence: TGTGCCAGCAGCCTAACTGGCGGGAGCGGGGGGGTGGAGACCCAGTACTTC. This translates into CASSLTGGSGGVETQYF.